Listed below are T cell receptor beta chains from one sample, sequenced in a study of PD-1 blockade in classical Hodgkin lymphoma. The assay was immunoSEQ multiplex PCR, and TCRdb's table has in-frame clones only and misses some. This sample has about 20,000 clones; around 80% occur once, and the top ten carry around 40%. The material was peripheral blood mononuclear cells (PBMCs), obtained before the fourth cycle of nivolumab. These receptors were collected from a human donor with classical Hodgkin lymphoma. CDR3s include the opening cysteine and the closing phenylalanine or tryptophan. D genes are given only for firm matches. Rows give clone size only sometimes, using once, few, many, or a class for an expanded clone.

d_call: .
j_call: TRBJ2-7
v_call: TRBV5-6
clone_size: once
cdr3_nt: TGTGCCAGCAGCTCGCTAGGGGGATCCGGCGAGCAGTACTTC
cdr3_aa: CASSSLGGSGEQYF

d_call: .
j_call: TRBJ2-1
v_call: TRBV7-9
clone_size: .
cdr3_nt: TGTGCCAGCAGCTTAGAGGGGACTGTACCTAATGAGCAGTTCTTC
cdr3_aa: CASSLEGTVPNEQFF

d_call: .
j_call: TRBJ1-1
v_call: TRBV6-1
clone_size: .
cdr3_nt: TGTGCCAGCAGTGAAGGATGGGGGTTCACTGAAGCTTTCTTT
cdr3_aa: CASSEGWGFTEAFF

d_call: .
j_call: TRBJ2-7
v_call: TRBV5-3
clone_size: .
cdr3_nt: TGTGCCAGAAGCTCCTGCGGCGGCTACGAGCAGTACTTC
cdr3_aa: CARSSCGGYEQYF

d_call: .
j_call: TRBJ1-4
v_call: TRBV27
clone_size: .
cdr3_nt: TGTGCCAGCACCACAGGGCATAATGAAAAACTGTTTTTT
cdr3_aa: CASTTGHNEKLFF

d_call: .
j_call: TRBJ1-3
v_call: TRBV5-5
clone_size: .
cdr3_nt: TGTGCCAGCAGCTTTTTAGGGGGCTCTGGAAACACCATATATTTT
cdr3_aa: CASSFLGGSGNTIYF

d_call: .
j_call: TRBJ1-5
v_call: TRBV19
clone_size: few
cdr3_nt: TGTGCCAGTAGTATGGAGGGCACGTTTGGGCCCCAGCATTTT
cdr3_aa: CASSMEGTFGPQHF

d_call: TRBD1
j_call: TRBJ1-4
v_call: TRBV7-9
clone_size: once
cdr3_nt: TGTGCCAGCAGCCTTGACAGGGGGCGACCTAATGAAAAACTGTTTTTT
cdr3_aa: CASSLDRGRPNEKLFF

d_call: .
j_call: TRBJ2-2
v_call: TRBV5-1
clone_size: .
cdr3_nt: TGCGCCAGCAGCAAAGGGCCGGGGCCGAACACCGGGGAGCTGTTTTTT
cdr3_aa: CASSKGPGPNTGELFF

d_call: .
j_call: TRBJ1-6
v_call: TRBV7-8
clone_size: .
cdr3_nt: TGTGCCAGCAGCTTAAGGGGATCGAGCTCCTATAATTCACCCCTCCACTTT
cdr3_aa: CASSLRGSSSYNSPLHF

d_call: .
j_call: TRBJ2-3
v_call: TRBV6-5
clone_size: once
cdr3_nt: TGTGCCAGCAGGAGGGACACCAATACGCAGTATTTT
cdr3_aa: CASRRDTNTQYF

d_call: TRBD1
j_call: TRBJ1-2
v_call: TRBV29-1
clone_size: few
cdr3_nt: TGCAGCGTTGAAGGGTTGGAGGGGGCAGGGGGCGCGTACACCTTC
cdr3_aa: CSVEGLEGAGGAYTF

d_call: .
j_call: TRBJ1-5
v_call: TRBV2
clone_size: .
cdr3_nt: TGTGCCAGCAGTGCTGGACAGAGTCAGCCCCAGCATTTT
cdr3_aa: CASSAGQSQPQHF

d_call: .
j_call: TRBJ2-1
v_call: TRBV5-1
clone_size: .
cdr3_nt: TGCGCCAGCAGCTGGGTCCGGGGGAACAATGAGCAGTTCTTC
cdr3_aa: CASSWVRGNNEQFF

d_call: TRBD1
j_call: TRBJ2-7
v_call: TRBV2
clone_size: .
cdr3_nt: TGTGCCAGCAACCCGGGACAGGCGATCTACGAGCAGTACTTC
cdr3_aa: CASNPGQAIYEQYF

d_call: TRBD2
j_call: TRBJ2-3
v_call: TRBV9
clone_size: .
cdr3_nt: TGTGCCAGCAGTCTAGCGGGAGGGTACACAGATACGCAGTATTTT
cdr3_aa: CASSLAGGYTDTQYF